These T cell receptor beta chains were read from a single sample in a study of shared clonotypes between healthy human individuals. Clones were sequenced by immunoSEQ multiplex PCR, and TCRdb holds only the in-frame ones, with some missing. The top ten clones hold over 0.12% of a sample with millions of clones, 85% to 95% of them seen once. Material: naive CD4+ T cells sorted from blood. These receptors originate from a man in his late teens or twenties in good health. CDR3s include the opening cysteine and the closing phenylalanine or tryptophan. The order of the fields is D gene, V gene, J gene, clone size, CDR3 DNA, CDR3 protein. The D gene is left open where the match is weak. Clone size, where shown, is once, few, many, or a class for clones that have expanded.

D: NA; V: TRBV7-9; J: TRBJ2-1; size: NA; DNA: TGTGCCAGCAGCACAGGCAGCAATGAGCAGTTCTTC; CDR3: CASSTGSNEQFF
D: NA; V: TRBV27; J: TRBJ1-6; size: NA; DNA: TGTGCCAGCAGTGGACAAATCTATAATTCACCCCTCCACTTT; CDR3: CASSGQIYNSPLHF
D: NA; V: TRBV7-9; J: TRBJ1-1; size: NA; DNA: TGTGCCAGCAGCTCCCGGGACAAGAACACTGAAGCTTTCTTT; CDR3: CASSSRDKNTEAFF
D: TRBD1; V: TRBV6-5; J: TRBJ1-2; size: NA; DNA: TGTGCCAGCAGTGGAGACAGGGTAGGCAACTATGGCTACACCTTC; CDR3: CASSGDRVGNYGYTF
D: NA; V: TRBV5-1; J: TRBJ2-7; size: NA; DNA: TGCGCCAGCAGCTGGGGGGACACTCGAAGCTCCTACGAGCAGTACTTC; CDR3: CASSWGDTRSSYEQYF
D: TRBD1; V: TRBV6-5; J: TRBJ1-3; size: NA; DNA: TGTGCCAGCACCCCGACAGGGGGCAACGGAAACACCATATATTTT; CDR3: CASTPTGGNGNTIYF
D: NA; V: TRBV5-6; J: TRBJ2-7; size: NA; DNA: TGTGCCAGCAGTTATCGAGGATACTACGAGCAGTACTTC; CDR3: CASSYRGYYEQYF
D: NA; V: TRBV18; J: TRBJ2-7; size: NA; DNA: TGTGCCAGCTCACCACTTGGCTCCTACGAGCAGTACTTC; CDR3: CASSPLGSYEQYF
D: NA; V: TRBV2; J: TRBJ1-1; size: NA; DNA: TGTGCCAGCAGGGTTCCTAGTGAAGCTTTCTTT; CDR3: CASRVPSEAFF
D: TRBD2; V: TRBV13; J: TRBJ2-3; size: NA; DNA: TGTGCCAGCAGCTTTCTGGGTAGCGGGAAGGCAGATACGCAGTATTTT; CDR3: CASSFLGSGKADTQYF
D: TRBD2; V: TRBV10-1; J: TRBJ2-3; size: once; DNA: TGCGCCAGCAGTGACCCAAGCGGGAGGGCCCCAGATACGCAGTATTTT; CDR3: CASSDPSGRAPDTQYF
D: TRBD1; V: TRBV28; J: TRBJ2-2; size: NA; DNA: TGTGCCAGCAGCCGACCGGGACAGGGCCACACCGGGGAGCTGTTTTTT; CDR3: CASSRPGQGHTGELFF
D: NA; V: TRBV19; J: TRBJ2-2; size: NA; DNA: TGTGCCAGTAGTATAGACCTAGCTGGCACCGGGGAGCTGTTTTTT; CDR3: CASSIDLAGTGELFF
D: NA; V: TRBV4-3; J: TRBJ1-5; size: NA; DNA: TGCGCCAGCAGCGAACAGCTGAATCAGCCCCAGCATTTT; CDR3: CASSEQLNQPQHF
D: NA; V: TRBV2; J: TRBJ2-7; size: NA; DNA: TGTGCCAGCAGAATTCCCGGGGTTGGTGGGGTCTACGAGCAGTACTTC; CDR3: CASRIPGVGGVYEQYF
D: NA; V: TRBV7-2; J: TRBJ2-1; size: once; DNA: TGTGCCAGCAGCCCTAATGGGGGTTCCGGCAATGAGCAGTTCTTC; CDR3: CASSPNGGSGNEQFF
D: TRBD1; V: TRBV28; J: TRBJ1-2; size: once; DNA: TGTGCCAGCAGTCCCGAAAACACAGGGGCCTCGTATGGCTACACCTTC; CDR3: CASSPENTGASYGYTF
D: TRBD2; V: TRBV7-8; J: TRBJ2-2; size: NA; DNA: TGTGCCAGCACCCCGGGGGGGGTGACCGGGGAGCTGTTTTTT; CDR3: CASTPGGVTGELFF
D: TRBD1; V: TRBV4-3; J: TRBJ1-1; size: NA; DNA: TGCGCCAGCAGCCAAGATCAGGGGGCGTACACTGAAGCTTTCTTT; CDR3: CASSQDQGAYTEAFF
D: NA; V: TRBV5-6; J: TRBJ1-2; size: NA; DNA: TGTGCCAGCAGCTTGGCCCAGGGCGCTAACTATGGCTACACCTTC; CDR3: CASSLAQGANYGYTF
D: NA; V: TRBV6-5; J: TRBJ1-5; size: NA; DNA: TGTGCCAGCAATGAGGGAGGTAGCAATCAGCCCCAGCATTTT; CDR3: CASNEGGSNQPQHF
D: NA; V: TRBV5-1; J: TRBJ2-1; size: NA; DNA: TGCGCCAGCAACGCCATAGGTTACAATGAGCAGTTCTTC; CDR3: CASNAIGYNEQFF
D: TRBD2; V: TRBV7-2; J: TRBJ2-1; size: NA; DNA: TGTGCCAGCAGCCCGACTAGCGGGTCCCACAATGAGCAGTTCTTC; CDR3: CASSPTSGSHNEQFF
D: NA; V: TRBV7-9; J: TRBJ2-3; size: NA; DNA: TGTGCCAGCAGCTTCCTAGCCCCAGATACGCAGTATTTT; CDR3: CASSFLAPDTQYF
D: TRBD1; V: TRBV5-5; J: TRBJ1-4; size: NA; DNA: TGTGCCAGCAGCTTCGGACGACAGGGGAATGAAAAACTGTTTTTT; CDR3: CASSFGRQGNEKLFF
D: NA; V: TRBV30; J: TRBJ2-3; size: NA; DNA: TGTGCCTGGAATGTGGGGCAAGATACGCAGTATTTT; CDR3: CAWNVGQDTQYF
D: TRBD1; V: TRBV5-1; J: TRBJ2-7; size: NA; DNA: TGCGCCAGCAGCCCGGACAGGGGCTACGAGCAGTACTTC; CDR3: CASSPDRGYEQYF